One T cell receptor (beta chain) is described in this entry. This sample stems from a study of blood T cell repertoires in COVID-19. The overall study: There were acute and convalescent COVID-19 samples, and they came from the United States, Italy and Spain. Sources were T cells, B-cell-depleted T cells, or PBMCs; the material itself was cDNA or gDNA.

The ends were cut back, 2 bases at V and 6 bases at J, with 17 bases in the middle. In germline, CDR1 is SNHLY, CDR2 FYNNEI. The CDR3 runs 15 residues. How the authors handled the data: Using reference gene primer amplification, nucleated cell counts were estimated. Clones were sequenced by immunoSEQ multiplex PCR, and TCRdb holds only the in-frame ones, with some missing. The V and J calls and clone size were taken over from that table, and D and trimming were inferred from the DNA. This table holds roughly 200,000 clones, 75% to 90% found once. Sequencing was done on a sample of peripheral blood. The chain carries TRBV2 and TRBJ2-7; TRBD1 might be the D (6 bases). This receptor was taken from a middle-aged man with acute or convalescent COVID-19. DNA for the CDR3: TGTGCCAGCAGTGAAAGGGAACAGGGCCTAGGCGAGCAGTACTTC. This translates into CASSEREQGLGEQYF.